This T cell receptor beta chain appears in the sequencing data of a study of blood T cell repertoires in COVID-19. The repertoire was sequenced with immunoSEQ multiplex PCR; TCRdb's copy has only in-frame clones and lacks some. Of over 150,000 clones listed, 80% to 90% are singletons. The CDR3 length is 14 residues. V lost 2 bases and J 1 base, leaving 5 bases between the germline ends. Germline V gives CDR1 SEHNR, CDR2 FQNEAQ (reference sequence). Specimen: PBMCs or T cells enriched from blood (not recorded which). This sequence joins TRBV7-9 and TRBJ2-2; no definite D call. The TCR comes from a man aged 40-49 years who had recovered from COVID-19. The CDR3 DNA sequence: TGTGCCAGCAGCTTAACGGTGAACACCGGGGAGCTGTTTTTT. Encoded protein: CASSLTVNTGELFF.